The T cell receptor (beta chain) under discussion was sequenced for a study of shared clonotypes between healthy human individuals. Study-wide findings and caveats: Some naive CD4 clonotypes, roughly 4.5%, turned up in common across several donors.

The CDR3 runs to 15 residues. Germline V lookup: CDR1 MDHEN, CDR2 SYDVKM. V was pared by 6 bases and J by 5 bases, with 16 bases between. Partitioning of CD4+ cells yielded a CD45RA+ naive subset and a CD45RA-negative memory subset. Libraries were prepared by immunoSEQ multiplex PCR; TCRdb keeps only in-frame clonotypes and omits some of them. Here the sample spans about 2,500,000 clones, roughly nine tenths being singletons. For this clone: Its antigen remains unidentified.

The sequence was obtained from a man aged 18-30 years in good health. Sequencing was performed on naive CD4+ T cells sorted from blood. Subset defined: CD45RA+ positively selected. The genes are TRBV28 and TRBJ1-4; TRBD1 is a possible D gene (5 bases). The CDR3 region is CASRTTRAANEKLFF. CDR3 in DNA: TGTGCCAGCAGAACCACCAGGGCAGCAAATGAAAAACTGTTTTTT.